The 10 T cell receptor beta chains presented below share a single source sample, sequenced in a study of blood T cell repertoires in COVID-19. Only in-frame clones appear in the TCRdb table, and some are missing; sequencing was by immunoSEQ multiplex PCR. This sample has just under 50,000 clones; around 84% occur once, and the top ten carry 7.6%. Sequencing was performed on peripheral blood. The receptors come from a human donor in a cohort sampled during active COVID-19.

The chain has TRBV5-4 and TRBJ2-7; maybe TRBD2 (7 bases). Germline V gene lookup returns CDR1 SGHNT and CDR2 YYREEE (reference sequence). Trimming cost V 4 bases and J 5 bases, with 13 bases left between them. The CDR3 sequence is 13 residues long. The CDR3 DNA follows: TGTGCCAGCAGCCCCCCGGGGGGCCACGAGCAGTACTTC. This codes for CASSPPGGHEQYF. Looking up the rest from reference TRBV5-4 and TRBJ2-7 gives the full variable domain: ETGVTQSPTHLIKTRGQQVTLRCSSQSGHNTVSWYQQALGQGPQFIFQYYREEENGRGNFPPRFSGLQFPNYSSELNVNALELDDSALYLCASSPPGGHEQYFGPGTRLTVT.

V and J are TRBV7-8 and TRBJ1-2; D remains unclear. This CDR3 has 12 residues. Germline CDR1 and CDR2: SGHVS and FQNEAQ. V lost 4 bases and J 6 bases, leaving 9 bases between the germline ends. CDR3: CASSSGADGYTF. The CDR3 DNA sequence: TGTGCCAGCAGCTCGGGTGCGGATGGCTACACCTTC.

The chain links TRBV19 to TRBJ1-1; perhaps TRBD1 as D (5 bases). The CDR3 consists of 13 residues. Germline CDR1 reads LNHDA; CDR2 reads SQIVND (reference sequence). Trimming removed 4 bases at V and 10 bases at J, with 16 bases between. CDR3 amino acids: CASSTAGGYRAFF. As DNA, the CDR3 is TGTGCCAGTAGTACCGCCGGGGGGTACAGAGCTTTCTTT.

This clone was recorded a few times. V gene TRBV28 combines with J gene TRBJ2-1, with 7 bases matching TRBD1. Per germline, CDR1 MDHEN and CDR2 SYDVKM. The J segment lost 10 bases and the V segment lost 6 bases, leaving 12 bases of the junction unmatched. CDR3 length: 14 amino acids. CDR3: CASRLMGQLNEQFF. The CDR3, as DNA: TGTGCCAGCAGGCTCATGGGACAGTTAAACGAGCAGTTCTTC.

This chain connects TRBV5-1 to TRBJ2-5; D is possibly TRBD1 (5 bases). The germline V and J ends were trimmed by 2 bases and 5 bases, with 16 bases remaining between them. Germline V lookup: CDR1 SGHRS, CDR2 YFSETQ. The CDR3 loop spans 15 amino acids. CDR3 sequence: CASSFSQGTLETQYF. DNA of the CDR3: TGCGCCAGCAGCTTTTCCCAGGGAACGTTGGAGACCCAGTACTTC. The entire variable domain, with the rest obtained from reference TRBV5-1 and TRBJ2-5, is as follows: KAGVTQTPRYLIKTRGQQVTLSCSPISGHRSVSWYQQTPGQGLQFLFEYFSETQRNKGNFPGRFSGRQFSNSRSEMNVSTLELGDSALYLCASSFSQGTLETQYFGPGTRLLVL.

V usage is TRBV15 and J usage is TRBJ1-5; 7 bases line up with TRBD1. Trimming took 3 bases from V and 6 from J; bases not matched to a gene: 5. The CDR3 covers 14 residues. Germline lookup yields CDR1 LNHNV and CDR2 YYDKDF (reference sequence). The CDR3 spells CATSRYRGGQPQHF. CDR3 DNA sequence: TGTGCCACCAGCAGGTACAGGGGTGGTCAGCCCCAGCATTTT.

V usage is TRBV15 and J usage is TRBJ2-2; 8 nucleotides line up with TRBD2. This CDR3 has 16 residues. Trimming removed 3 bases from V and 1 base from J; junction bases left unmatched: 4. In germline, CDR1 is LNHNV, CDR2 YYDKDF (reference sequence). CDR3 in DNA: TGTGCCACCAGCAGGCTAGCGGGCGTGAACACCGGGGAGCTGTTTTTT. Protein sequence: CATSRLAGVNTGELFF.

The chain carries TRBV4-2 and TRBJ2-6; 8 bases align to TRBD1. Germline CDR1 is LGHNA and CDR2 is YNFKEQ. The CDR3 covers 16 residues. V was pared by 4 bases and J by 3 bases, with 5 bases of the junction left unmatched. DNA for the CDR3: TGTGCCAGCAGCCTAATACAGGGGGGTGGGGCCAACGTCCTGACTTTC. Its translation is CASSLIQGGGANVLTF.

The chain employs TRBV7-9 and TRBJ2-2, with TRBD2 as a possible D gene (5 bases). V was shortened by 2 bases and J by 7 bases, with 11 bases between the two germline ends. In germline, CDR1 is SEHNR, CDR2 FQNEAQ (reference sequence). There are 14 residues in the CDR3. The CDR3 protein is CASSLYTGNGELFF. The DNA for the CDR3 is TGTGCCAGCAGCTTATATACGGGGAACGGGGAGCTGTTTTTT. The complete variable domain, with remaining parts taken from reference TRBV7-9 and TRBJ2-2, reads DTGVSQNPRHKITKRGQNVTFRCDPISEHNRLYWYRQTLGQGPEFLTYFQNEAQLEKSRLLSDRFSAERPKGSFSTLEIQRTEQGDSAMYLCASSLYTGNGELFFGEGSRLTVL.

This chain uses TRBV2 with TRBJ2-6, with a tentative D call TRBD2 (6 bases). The CDR3 consists of 14 residues. Germline V gene data show CDR1 as SNHLY and CDR2 as FYNNEI. V lost 6 bases, J lost 2 bases, and 8 bases lay in between. The CDR3 region has the DNA TGTGCCAGCAGCCGGGAGACTGGGGCCAACGTCCTGACTTTC. Its translation: CASSRETGANVLTF.